The source of this TCR beta chain is a study of cytomegalovirus exposure and HLA in healthy donors. Study-level results: TCR beta chains numbering under 200 were designated cytomegalovirus-associated. Reports credit the classifier with highly specific, highly sensitive diagnosis of cytomegalovirus status. It was assumed in the presence/absence analyses that sequencing depth was roughly uniform across donors.

Comments on this clone: The target antigen is unknown.

The primer mix had 60 Vbeta and 13 Jbeta primers. Profiled with immunoSEQ multiplex PCR; TCRdb holds only in-frame clones, not every one. The table has approximately 140,000 clones, roughly 77% seen once. The sample taken for sequencing was PBMCs. The TCR was taken from a female donor in good health and CMV-seronegative.

The CDR3 sequence is CASSPDRGPGYTF. CDR3 bases: TGTGCCAGCAGCCCGGACAGGGGGCCTGGCTACACCTTC. The chain links TRBV6-5 to TRBJ1-2; 11 bases agree with TRBD1. The ends lost 6 bases at V and 7 bases at J; junction bases unmatched: 4. Germline V gives CDR1 MNHEY, CDR2 SVGAGI. The CDR3 spans 13 residues.